This TCR beta chain was found in a study of T cell responses to AZD1222 COVID-19 vaccine. Overall study: Analyses pooled second doses at about 4 or about 12 weeks.

This CDR3 is built from 14 residues. V gave up 6 bases and J gave up 4 bases, with 13 bases separating them. Germline loops: CDR1 SGHTA, CDR2 FQGNSA. This clone was observed a handful of times. Assay: immunoSEQ multiplex PCR; the TCRdb copy retains only in-frame clones and omits some. The sample consists of tens of thousands of clones, about 92% of them appearing once. This chain connects TRBV7-2 to TRBJ1-3; D is possibly TRBD1 (6 bases). This TCR came from an adult in good health. The source material was peripheral blood, sampled on day 0 of AZD1222 vaccination. The CDR3 loop is CASSIQGMGNTIYF. The CDR3 DNA sequence: TGTGCCAGCAGTATACAGGGAATGGGAAACACCATATATTTT.